This TCR beta chain was observed in a study of cytomegalovirus exposure and HLA in healthy donors. Overall study results and limits: Researchers had no immune exposure information except CMV serostatus available. The productive fraction for most TCR beta V segments was about 87% or about 30% in an earlier analysis. Accounts indicate the classifier identified cytomegalovirus status with strong specificity and sensitivity. Across donors, presence/absence analyses took sequencing depth to be roughly uniform.

A word on this clone: What it binds is not known.

It was with 60 Vbeta and 13 Jbeta primers that the PCR ran. Data came from immunoSEQ multiplex PCR; TCRdb stores just in-frame clones and leaves some out. The sample has over 90,000 clones; around 80% are singletons. CDR1 and CDR2 from the germline V gene are SGHRS and YFSETQ. The CDR3 is 15 residues long. The V and J ends lost 4 bases and 4 bases, in that order; junction bases with no gene match: 7. The sequenced sample was PBMCs. The receptor's source is a young woman in good health and CMV-seropositive. The genes are TRBV5-1 and TRBJ2-3, with TRBD1 matching 9 bases. The CDR3 loop reads CASSQDRGFADTQYF. The DNA for the CDR3 is TGCGCCAGCAGCCAGGACAGGGGTTTCGCAGATACGCAGTATTTT.